This paragraph reports one T cell receptor (beta chain). Trimming at V came to 3 bases and at J to 4 bases, leaving 12 bases not matched to a gene. The CDR3 runs 16 residues. Germline V gene sequence: CDR1 GTSNPN, CDR2 SVGIG (reference sequence). In the authors' workflow: By means of reference gene primer amplification, nucleated cell counts were estimated. Produced via immunoSEQ multiplex PCR; TCRdb's table is partial and in-frame only. D and trimming were read from the DNA, whereas the V and J calls and clone size are those reported in that table. Of about 220,000 clones in the sample, roughly 85% were seen once. These data come from a study of blood T cell repertoires in COVID-19.

The J gene is TRBJ1-2, the V gene TRBV30; 9 nucleotides line up with TRBD1. The receptor was isolated from a woman older than 75 with acute or convalescent COVID-19. Sample: peripheral blood. The CDR3 bases are TGTGCCTGGAGGAGGGTCTACAGGGGGCAATTCTATGGCTACACCTTC. This encodes CAWRRVYRGQFYGYTF. Combining the CDR3 with reference TRBV30 and TRBJ1-2 gives the whole variable domain SQTIHQWPATLVQPVGSPLSLECTVEGTSNPNLYWYRQAAGRGLQLLFYSVGIGQISSEVPQNLSASRPQDRQFILSSKKLLLSDSGFYLCAWRRVYRGQFYGYTFGSGTRLTVV.